What follows are 19 T cell receptor beta chains derived from one specimen sequenced in a study of blood T cell repertoires in COVID-19. The table came from immunoSEQ multiplex PCR; TCRdb's copy has only in-frame clones and leaves some out. Altogether about 190,000 clones are present, roughly 80% being singletons, with the ten largest covering roughly an eighth. Sequencing was carried out using peripheral blood. The receptors were sampled from a woman aged 45-59 years with acute or convalescent COVID-19.

This chain joins TRBV4-1 and TRBJ1-2; TRBD1 agrees at 10 bases. This CDR3 spans 16 amino acids. CDR1 and CDR2 from the germline V gene are MGHRA and YSYEKL. V was clipped by 3 bases and J by 2 bases; unmatched bases: 6. CDR3 coding DNA: TGCGCCAGCAGCCATCTCGGACAGGGGGAGAACTATGGCTACACCTTC. This gives the protein CASSHLGQGENYGYTF.

The table lists this clone with a count of one. V gene TRBV7-9 combines with J gene TRBJ2-5, with D hard to call. V lost 4 bases and J 5 bases, leaving 8 bases between the germline ends. The CDR3 has 12 amino acids. CDR1 is SEHNR and CDR2 is FQNEAQ in the germline V gene (reference sequence). CDR3 in DNA: TGTGCCAGCAGCTCTTTGGAGGAGACCCAGTACTTC. Protein product: CASSSLEETQYF.

The rearrangement joins TRBV3-1 (or the pseudogene TRBV3-2) to TRBJ2-7, with a tentative D call TRBD1 (6 bases). The CDR3 has 16 amino acids. V was cut by 4 bases and J by 3 bases, with 19 bases left in between. Per germline, CDR1 LGHDT and CDR2 YNNKEL (reference sequence). The CDR3 nucleotides read TGTGCCAGCAGCCGACTTCAGCGGACAGAGGTCTACGAGCAGTACTTC. It encodes CASSRLQRTEVYEQYF.

This clone has a handful of counts. The J gene is TRBJ2-2, the V gene TRBV5-4; 10 positions match TRBD2. The J segment lost 6 bases and the V segment lost 5 bases, leaving 7 bases of the junction unmatched. The CDR3 sequence is 15 residues long. CDR1 is SGHNT and CDR2 is YYREEE in the germline V gene (reference sequence). CDR3 coding DNA: TGTGCCAGCAGGAGCAGCGGGGGGGCCGCCGGGGAGCTGTTTTTT. Amino acids: CASRSSGGAAGELFF.

The rearrangement joins TRBV30 to TRBJ1-5; unclear D gene. Trimming left V 2 bases short and J 10 bases short, with 15 bases between. CDR1 is GTSNPN, CDR2 SVGIG, per germline (reference sequence). The CDR3 consists of 13 residues. CDR3 bases: TGTGCCTGGAGTCTAAACCCTGGGCAACCCCAGCATTTT. Translated, it gives CAWSLNPGQPQHF.

The chain employs TRBV2 and TRBJ2-1, with TRBD2 as a possible D gene (6 bases). The germline V and J ends were trimmed by 4 bases and 7 bases, with 11 bases remaining between them. Germline V gene data show CDR1 as SNHLY and CDR2 as FYNNEI. This CDR3 spans 13 amino acids. The CDR3 sequence is CASSAGARNEQFF. DNA for the CDR3: TGTGCCAGCAGTGCGGGAGCCCGAAATGAGCAGTTCTTC.

J is TRBJ1-1 and V is TRBV29-1; 7 bases match TRBD1. CDR1 is SQVTM, CDR2 ANQGSEA, per germline. The junction had 18 bases not matched to a gene; V was cut back by 4 bases and J by 4 bases. The CDR3 has 17 residues. CDR3 loop: CSVVGTINKGAVTEAFF. CDR3 nucleotide sequence: TGCAGCGTTGTCGGGACGATAAATAAGGGGGCAGTCACTGAAGCTTTCTTT.

The V gene is TRBV2, the J gene TRBJ2-2; 10 positions match TRBD2. With V trimmed by 6 bases and J by 5 bases, 3 bases remained unmatched. The CDR3 is made up of 14 amino acids. Looked up from germline, CDR1 is SNHLY and CDR2 is FYNNEI. As DNA, the CDR3 is TGTGCCAGCAGGATGGGACTAGCGACCGGGGAGCTGTTTTTT. Translating gives CASRMGLATGELFF.

The rearrangement joins TRBV4-3 to TRBJ2-7; D ambiguous. This CDR3 spans 14 amino acids. Germline values: CDR1 LGHNA, CDR2 YSLEER. Trimming removed 0 bases at V and 1 base at J, with 7 bases between. This CDR3 is CASSQDLLSYEQYF. The CDR3 nucleotides read TGCGCCAGCAGCCAAGATCTACTGTCCTACGAGCAGTACTTC.

To note about this clone: This same CDR3 is encoded by further DNA sequences in the sample. This chain links TRBV7-2 with TRBJ2-1; no clear D gene. CDR1 and CDR2 from the germline V gene are SGHTA and FQGNSA. The CDR3 covers 13 residues. Trimming shortened V by 0 bases and J by 3 bases, and 3 bases separated the two germline ends. CDR3 sequence: CASSLASYNEQFF. The DNA of the CDR3 is TGTGCCAGCAGCTTAGCCAGCTACAATGAGCAGTTCTTC.

The genes are TRBV28 and TRBJ2-3, with 15 bases fitting TRBD2. There are 17 residues in the CDR3. The V and J ends lost 3 bases and 4 bases, in that order; junction bases with no gene match: 5. Germline values: CDR1 MDHEN, CDR2 SYDVKM. CDR3 in amino acids: CASSFWTSGRAADTQYF. The CDR3 DNA reads TGTGCCAGCAGTTTCTGGACTAGCGGGAGGGCGGCAGATACGCAGTATTTT. Drawing the rest from reference TRBV28 and TRBJ2-3, the complete variable domain is DVKVTQSSRYLVKRTGEKVFLECVQDMDHENMFWYRQDPGLGLRLIYFSYDVKMKEKGDIPEGYSVSREKKERFSLILESASTNQTSMYLCASSFWTSGRAADTQYFGPGTRLTVL.

The chain uses TRBV9 and TRBJ2-1; maybe TRBD1 (5 bases). Trimming removed 0 bases from V and 8 bases from J, with 9 bases in between. This CDR3 has 13 residues. Germline assignment: CDR1 SGDLS and CDR2 YYNGEE. This CDR3 is CASSVARVDEQFF. CDR3 sequence (DNA): TGTGCCAGCAGCGTAGCCAGGGTCGATGAGCAGTTCTTC.

The chain has TRBV15 and TRBJ2-1; 7 positions agree with TRBD1. This CDR3 comprises 14 residues. Germline trimming cut 1 base from V and 15 bases from J; bases unmatched to any gene: 12. CDR1 is LNHNV, CDR2 YYDKDF, per germline (reference sequence). DNA of the CDR3: TGTGCCACCAGCAGAGTCGAAGACAGGGAGAATCCGTTCTTC. This encodes CATSRVEDRENPFF.

The chain couples TRBV7-9 to TRBJ1-5; TRBD1 might be the D (5 bases). V shed 5 bases and J shed 5 bases, with 16 bases lying between them. This CDR3 has 15 amino acids. Germline V gives CDR1 SEHNR, CDR2 FQNEAQ (reference sequence). The CDR3 DNA follows: TGTGCCAGCAGCCTGGGGGGGGGATCCGATCAGCCCCAGCATTTT. This codes for CASSLGGGSDQPQHF.

V and J are TRBV6-1 and TRBJ1-5; 7 bases match TRBD1. The V gene end was trimmed by 5 bases and the J gene end by 1 base; junction bases not matched to a gene: 5. Germline-derived CDR1 and CDR2 are MNHNS and SASEGT. The CDR3 is 15 amino acids. In nucleotides, the CDR3 is TGTGCCAGCAGTTTACAGGGGATCAGCAATCAGCCCCAGCATTTT. Translating gives CASSLQGISNQPQHF.

This clone was seen once. The rearrangement uses TRBV30 and TRBJ1-1, with D possibly being TRBD1 (6 bases). This CDR3 is built from 12 residues. V was clipped by 4 bases and J by 4 bases, with 10 bases between them. Germline V lookup: CDR1 GTSNPN, CDR2 SVGIG (reference sequence). CDR3 sequence (DNA): TGTGCCTGGAATCAGGGGCTCACTGAAGCTTTCTTT. This gives the protein CAWNQGLTEAFF.

CDR3 loop: CASSSGSRTARVSYTF. In DNA, the CDR3 is TGTGCCAGTAGTTCGGGTTCGAGGACAGCTAGGGTGAGCTACACCTTC. The chain links TRBV19 to TRBJ1-2; D possibly corresponds to TRBD1 (6 bases). The V gene lost 5 bases and the J gene lost 9 bases, with 25 bases spanning the gap. The germline gives CDR1 LNHDA, CDR2 SQIVND (reference sequence). The CDR3 runs 16 residues.

J is TRBJ2-7 and V is TRBV14; 13 bases are a match to TRBD2. This CDR3 region has 15 residues. The germline CDR1 and CDR2 sequences are SGHDN and FVKESK. V trimming: 4 bases; J trimming: 7 bases; junction bases outside the gene matches: 7. The CDR3 DNA reads as TGTGCCAGCAGCCGACGGACTAGCGGGGGTGTTGAGCAGTACTTC. Amino acid sequence: CASSRRTSGGVEQYF.

V and J are TRBV9 and TRBJ2-2; 8 positions match TRBD1. Germline V gene lookup returns CDR1 SGDLS and CDR2 YYNGEE. The CDR3 runs 14 residues. With V trimmed by 4 bases and J by 6 bases, 5 bases remained unmatched. Here the CDR3 reads CASSIRTGPGELFF. The CDR3 DNA sequence: TGTGCCAGCAGCATACGGACAGGGCCCGGGGAGCTGTTTTTT.